This TCR beta chain was observed in a study of brain T cells in children with intractable seizures. General study findings and limits: Patients' HCMV serostatus was unknown; virus specificity rests on CDR3 similarity alone.

The data were produced by immunoSEQ multiplex PCR, yet TCRdb's version contains in-frame clones alone and is incomplete. The sample carries 55,000 to 80,000 clones, roughly 95% recorded once. As concerns this clone: Its specificity is unknown.

The length of the CDR3 is 15 residues. Germline V gives CDR1 MNHEY, CDR2 SVGAGI. J was trimmed by 7 bases and V by 0 bases; bases with no gene match: 5. The specimen was peripheral blood, collected at surgery. This clonotype was obtained from a boy under two years old with focal cortical dysplasia and intractable seizures. V and J are TRBV6-5 and TRBJ2-5; 10 bases fit TRBD1. CDR3 protein: CASSYSRQGAVTQYF. The CDR3 coding sequence is TGTGCCAGCAGTTACTCCCGACAGGGGGCCGTGACCCAGTACTTC.